Following are 25 T cell receptor beta chains from one sample sequenced in a study of blood T cell repertoires in COVID-19. The method was immunoSEQ multiplex PCR; TCRdb's version includes in-frame clones alone and lacks a portion of them. Of 490,000 or so clones detected, roughly 90% appear once; the ten largest clones hold 1.8%. The sequencing input was PBMCs or T cells enriched from blood (not recorded which). The receptors come from a woman aged 40-49 years who had recovered from COVID-19.

This clone was observed once. The genes are TRBV4-3 and TRBJ2-7, with D possibly being TRBD1 (5 bases). Germline V CDR1 and CDR2: LGHNA, YSLEER. CDR3 length: 17 residues. V was shortened by 0 bases and J by 5 bases, with 20 bases between the two germline ends. CDR3 in DNA: TGCGCCAGCAGCCAAGATGTTCAGGGTGAAATCCCTCACGAGCAGTACTTC. It yields the protein CASSQDVQGEIPHEQYF.

V usage is TRBV5-1 and J usage is TRBJ1-5; tentatively, D is TRBD1 (5 bases). V was clipped by 0 bases and J by 7 bases, with 11 bases between them. CDR3 length: 14 amino acids. The germline V gene has CDR1 SGHRS and CDR2 YFSETQ. CDR3 amino acids: CASSLVSGLQPQHF. CDR3 coding DNA: TGCGCCAGCAGCTTGGTGTCAGGGTTACAGCCCCAGCATTTT.

The chain uses TRBV7-9 and TRBJ1-6, with TRBD1 as a possible D gene (5 bases). The CDR3 extends over 14 amino acids. Trimming took off 5 bases at V and 7 bases at J, with 12 bases between the two ends. From germline, CDR1 is SEHNR and CDR2 FQNEAQ (reference sequence). In DNA, the CDR3 is TGTGCCAGCAGCCTTCCGGGGGGGAATTCACCCCTCCACTTT. The encoded protein is CASSLPGGNSPLHF. The full variable domain, with the rest looked up from reference TRBV7-9 and TRBJ1-6, is DTGVSQNPRHKITKRGQNVTFRCDPISEHNRLYWYRQTLGQGPEFLTYFQNEAQLEKSRLLSDRFSAERPKGSFSTLEIQRTEQGDSAMYLCASSLPGGNSPLHFGNGTRLTVT.

The gene calls are TRBV5-4 and TRBJ1-2, with 8 bases aligning to TRBD1. This CDR3 is 13 amino acids long. V shed 10 bases, J shed 1 base, and the junction held 6 bases outside the gene matches. The germline gives CDR1 SGHNT, CDR2 YYREEE (reference sequence). CDR3 bases: TGTGCCGGCCACGACAGGGGTAACTATGGCTACACCTTC. Its translation: CAGHDRGNYGYTF.

V and J are TRBV9 and TRBJ1-6; a possible D gene is TRBD1 (6 bases). The CDR3 sequence is 17 residues long. The germline V gene has CDR1 SGDLS and CDR2 YYNGEE. V lost 3 bases and J lost 8, with 21 bases in between. DNA of the CDR3: TGTGCCAGCAGCGGAAAAGACAGGTCGAGACGGGATTCACCCCTCCACTTT. Translated, it gives CASSGKDRSRRDSPLHF. The complete variable domain, with remaining parts taken from reference TRBV9 and TRBJ1-6, reads DSGVTQTPKHLITATGQRVTLRCSPRSGDLSVYWYQQSLDQGLQFLIQYYNGEERAKGNILERFSAQQFPDLHSELNLSSLELGDSALYFCASSGKDRSRRDSPLHFGNGTRLTVT.

The chain joins TRBV7-8 to TRBJ2-7; D perhaps matches TRBD1 (5 bases). Deletions cut 4 bases from V and 3 bases from J, with 13 bases between. This CDR3 is built from 14 residues. Germline CDR1 reads SGHVS; CDR2 reads FQNEAQ. In DNA, the CDR3 is TGTGCCAGCAGCTCATGGTCAGGGCTCTACGAGCAGTACTTC. Translated, it gives CASSSWSGLYEQYF.

The chain employs TRBV9 and TRBJ1-1, with D unresolved. The CDR3 is 14 residues long. Germline-derived CDR1 and CDR2 are SGDLS and YYNGEE. Trimming pared 2 bases from V and 0 bases from J, leaving 8 bases between. CDR3: CASSVDTMNTEAFF. For the CDR3, the DNA is TGTGCCAGCAGCGTCGACACCATGAACACTGAAGCTTTCTTT.

The rearrangement links TRBV4-3 to TRBJ1-4, with a possible D match to TRBD1 (5 bases). The CDR3 runs to 18 residues. V lost 0 bases to trimming and J lost 4 bases, with 18 bases between them. Germline loops: CDR1 LGHNA, CDR2 YSLEER. CDR3 in DNA: TGCGCCAGCAGCCAAGACAGTTTTGACAGACTCTTTAATGAAAAACTGTTTTTT. It is translated as CASSQDSFDRLFNEKLFF.

The rearrangement links TRBV6-2 or TRBV6-3 to TRBJ2-7; D may be TRBD2 (5 bases). In germline, CDR1 is MNHEY, CDR2 SVGEGT. The CDR3 contains 11 residues. V lost 5 bases and J 3 bases, leaving 5 bases between the germline ends. The CDR3 nucleotides read TGTGCCAGCAGTGGGAGCTACGAGCAGTACTTC. This codes for CASSGSYEQYF.

This chain uses TRBV7-6 with TRBJ2-1; 12 bases are a match to TRBD2. The CDR3 is 19 residues long. The V gene end was trimmed by 5 bases and the J gene end by 0 bases; junction bases not matched to a gene: 11. Germline V gene data show CDR1 as SGHVS and CDR2 as FNYEAQ. The CDR3 DNA follows: TGTGCCAGCAGCCCCACTAGCGGGAGGACCATGCGCTCCTACAATGAGCAGTTCTTC. The encoded protein is CASSPTSGRTMRSYNEQFF. The entire variable domain, with the rest obtained from reference TRBV7-6 and TRBJ2-1, is as follows: GAGVSQSPRYKVTKRGQDVALRCDPISGHVSLYWYRQALGQGPEFLTYFNYEAQQDKSGLPNDRFSAERPEGSISTLTIQRTEQRDSAMYRCASSPTSGRTMRSYNEQFFGPGTRLTVL.

The chain carries TRBV15 and TRBJ1-5; 8 bases agree with TRBD1. This CDR3 is built from 17 residues. In germline, CDR1 is LNHNV, CDR2 YYDKDF (reference sequence). J lost 1 base, V lost 2 bases, and 7 bases had no gene match. The DNA for the CDR3 is TGTGCCACCAGCAGAAACCTAGGACAGGGAAGCAATCAGCCCCAGCATTTT. It translates to CATSRNLGQGSNQPQHF.

This rearrangement joins TRBV27 to TRBJ1-2, with 8 bases aligning to TRBD1. Per germline, CDR1 MNHEY and CDR2 SMNVEV (reference sequence). V dropped 4 bases and J dropped 4; count of bases not matched to a gene: 14. The CDR3 runs to 17 residues. CDR3 in amino acids: CASSSARTGTIRYGYTF. The CDR3 DNA reads TGTGCCAGCAGTTCCGCCCGGACAGGGACTATCCGCTATGGCTACACCTTC.

This chain connects TRBV12-3 or TRBV12-4 to TRBJ1-2; 7 bases are shared with TRBD1. The CDR3 consists of 13 residues. V trimming: 5 bases; J trimming: 6 bases; junction bases outside the gene matches: 6. The CDR3 nucleotides are TGTGCCAGCAGTCAACAGGGGTACGATGGCTACACCTTC. It encodes CASSQQGYDGYTF.

Regarding this clone: The sample contains more than one DNA sequence encoding this CDR3. The rearrangement links TRBV19 to TRBJ2-7; 9 bases line up with TRBD1. From germline, CDR1 is LNHDA and CDR2 SQIVND (reference sequence). The V gene end was trimmed by 4 bases and the J gene end by 2 bases; junction bases not matched to a gene: 3. This CDR3 has 14 residues. In DNA form, the CDR3 reads TGTGCCAGTAGTACAGGGACAGGGACCTACGAGCAGTACTTC. Residues: CASSTGTGTYEQYF.

The gene calls are TRBV4-1 and TRBJ2-5, with D possibly matching TRBD2 (5 bases). The CDR3 extends over 13 amino acids. Germline CDR1 reads MGHRA; CDR2 reads YSYEKL. With 0 bases removed from V and 7 bases from J, the gap between germline ends came to 9 bases. This CDR3 reads CASSQDFGGTQYF. The CDR3 nucleotides read TGCGCCAGCAGCCAAGACTTCGGAGGGACCCAGTACTTC.

The gene calls are TRBV11-2 and TRBJ1-1; no firm D call. The CDR3 has 15 amino acids. The germline V and J ends were trimmed by 5 bases and 1 base, with 14 bases remaining between them. The V gene's germline CDR1 is SGHAT and CDR2 FQNNGV. This CDR3 is CASSGVNGRNTEAFF. The CDR3, as DNA: TGTGCCAGCAGCGGAGTTAACGGGAGGAACACTGAAGCTTTCTTT.

There are a few counts of this clone. The V gene is TRBV5-1, the J gene TRBJ2-5; perhaps TRBD2 as D (5 bases). CDR1 is SGHRS, CDR2 YFSETQ, per germline. This CDR3 spans 13 amino acids. Trimming stripped 2 bases from V and 5 bases from J, with 10 bases between. The CDR3, as DNA: TGCGCCAGCAGCTTCGCGGGCGGTGAGACCCAGTACTTC. This encodes CASSFAGGETQYF.

This chain connects TRBV9 to TRBJ1-4; no reliable D call. The CDR3 totals 16 residues. The V gene's germline CDR1 is SGDLS and CDR2 YYNGEE. V was trimmed by 3 bases and J by 3 bases, leaving 15 bases between them. In nucleotides, the CDR3 is TGTGCCAGCAGCGGGGGTCAGGAGGGTGCTAATGAAAAACTGTTTTTT. Its protein is CASSGGQEGANEKLFF.

The chain recombines TRBV7-2 with TRBJ2-2, with a weak D call TRBD1 (6 bases). V shed 6 bases and J shed 1 base, with 12 bases lying between them. This CDR3 has 15 residues. Germline CDR1 and CDR2: SGHTA and FQGNSA. The CDR3 coding sequence is TGTGCCAGCAGGAAGGACAGCTTGAACACCGGGGAGCTGTTTTTT. It encodes CASRKDSLNTGELFF.

This chain joins TRBV19 and TRBJ1-3; D uncertain. Per the germline V gene, CDR1 is LNHDA and CDR2 is SQIVND (reference sequence). V was cut by 3 bases and J by 0 bases, with 9 bases left in between. This CDR3 has 15 amino acids. This CDR3 is CASSMSQSSGNTIYF. CDR3 sequence (DNA): TGTGCCAGTAGTATGTCCCAGTCCTCTGGAAACACCATATATTTT.

Here the CDR3 reads CAWSPLGGYTF. The DNA for the CDR3 is TGTGCCTGGAGCCCGCTAGGTGGCTACACCTTC. V is TRBV30 and J is TRBJ1-2; no clear D. The CDR3 is made up of 11 amino acids. Trimming removed 3 bases at V and 7 bases at J, with 9 bases between. From germline, CDR1 is GTSNPN and CDR2 SVGIG (reference sequence).

The J gene is TRBJ1-1, the V gene TRBV4-3; D gene unclear. The V and J ends lost 0 bases and 4 bases respectively, with 3 bases between them. Germline assignment: CDR1 LGHNA and CDR2 YSLEER. The CDR3 length is 12 residues. CDR3 nucleotide sequence: TGCGCCAGCAGCCAAGACAGCACTGAAGCTTTCTTT. This sequence encodes CASSQDSTEAFF.

This chain joins TRBV4-3 and TRBJ2-5; D remains unclear. Trimming shortened V by 1 base and J by 2 bases, and 11 bases separated the two germline ends. This CDR3 is 15 amino acids long. Germline assignment: CDR1 LGHNA and CDR2 YSLEER. The DNA of the CDR3 is TGCGCCAGCAGCCAAGCCGCGGAGTTGCAAGAGACCCAGTACTTC. Amino acids: CASSQAAELQETQYF.

The chain couples TRBV18 to TRBJ1-2, with 10 nucleotides matching TRBD1. CDR1 and CDR2 from the germline V gene are KGHSH and LQKENI. The junction had 8 bases not matched to a gene; V was cut back by 3 bases and J by 7 bases. The CDR3 runs 15 residues. CDR3 amino acids: CASSPPGQGNSGYTF. The CDR3 coding sequence is TGTGCCAGCTCACCGCCGGGACAGGGGAATTCTGGCTACACCTTC.

Here the CDR3 reads CASSLYRTDNTGELFF. Written as DNA, the CDR3 is TGTGCCAGCAGCTTGTATAGGACAGATAACACCGGGGAGCTGTTTTTT. V and J are TRBV5-5 and TRBJ2-2, with a possible D match to TRBD1 (6 bases). V was pared by 1 base and J by 2 bases, with 12 bases between. Per germline, CDR1 SGHKS and CDR2 YYEKEE (reference sequence). The CDR3 is made up of 16 amino acids.